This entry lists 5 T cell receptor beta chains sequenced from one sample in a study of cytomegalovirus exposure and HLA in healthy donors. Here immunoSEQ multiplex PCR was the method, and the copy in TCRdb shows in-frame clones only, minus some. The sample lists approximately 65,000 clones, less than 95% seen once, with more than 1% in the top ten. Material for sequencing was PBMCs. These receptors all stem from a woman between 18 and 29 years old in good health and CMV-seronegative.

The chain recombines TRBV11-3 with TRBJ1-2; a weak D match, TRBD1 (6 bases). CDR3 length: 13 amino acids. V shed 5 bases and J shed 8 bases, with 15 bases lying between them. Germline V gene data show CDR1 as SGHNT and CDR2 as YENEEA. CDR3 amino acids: CASSKRQGKGYTF. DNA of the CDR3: TGTGCCAGCAGCAAACGGCAGGGGAAGGGCTACACCTTC.

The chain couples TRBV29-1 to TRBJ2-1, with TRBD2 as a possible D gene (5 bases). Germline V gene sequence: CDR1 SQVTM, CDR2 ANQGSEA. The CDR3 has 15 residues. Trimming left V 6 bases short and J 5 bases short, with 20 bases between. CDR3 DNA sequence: TGCAGCGTCCAACCCGGGGTCACGAGGGACAATGAGCAGTTCTTC. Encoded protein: CSVQPGVTRDNEQFF.

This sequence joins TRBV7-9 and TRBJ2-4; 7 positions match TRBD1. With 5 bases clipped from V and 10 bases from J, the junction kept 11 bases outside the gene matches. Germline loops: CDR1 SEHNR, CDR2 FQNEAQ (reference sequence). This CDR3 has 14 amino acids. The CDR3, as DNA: TGTGCCAGCAGCCTCTCCGGGACAGTTGAAATTCAGTACTTC. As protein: CASSLSGTVEIQYF.

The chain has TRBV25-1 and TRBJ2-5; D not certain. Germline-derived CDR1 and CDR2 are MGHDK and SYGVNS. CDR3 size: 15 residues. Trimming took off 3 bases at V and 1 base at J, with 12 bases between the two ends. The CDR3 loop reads CASSDGGSPQETQYF. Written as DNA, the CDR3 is TGTGCCAGCAGTGACGGCGGCAGCCCCCAAGAGACCCAGTACTTC.

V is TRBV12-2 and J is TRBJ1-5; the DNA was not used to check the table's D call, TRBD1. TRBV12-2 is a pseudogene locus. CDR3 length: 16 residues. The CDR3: CASRHFAGECNQPQHF. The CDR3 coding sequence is TGTGCAAGTCGCCACTTCGCAGGGGAGTGCAATCAGCCCCAGCATTTT.